This T cell receptor (beta chain) was recovered during a study of blood T cell repertoires in COVID-19. The authors' processing: Amplification of reference gene primers provided the estimated nucleated cell counts. Clones were sequenced by immunoSEQ multiplex PCR, and TCRdb holds only the in-frame ones, with some missing. That table supplies the V and J calls and clone size; D and trimming were determined from the DNA. The data show some 250,000 clones, around 89% seen once. The source material was peripheral blood. The sequence was collected from a woman aged 40 to 49 who had recovered from COVID-19.

The CDR3 sequence: CASSTQTGLNYGYTF. DNA of the CDR3: TGTGCCAGCAGCACCCAGACAGGGTTGAACTATGGCTACACCTTC. This rearrangement joins TRBV9 to TRBJ1-2; 7 nucleotides align to TRBD1. CDR3 size: 15 residues. Germline V gives CDR1 SGDLS, CDR2 YYNGEE. V shed 4 bases and J 2 bases; nucleotides not matched to a gene: 8.